The clone carrying this T cell receptor beta chain was seen many times. The sample comes from a study of T-cell memory formation after mild COVID-19. V shed 6 bases, J shed 9 bases, and the junction held 11 bases outside the gene matches. This CDR3 has 14 residues. CDR1 SEHNR and CDR2 FQNEAQ come from the germline V gene (reference sequence). Each CDR3 protein gets one entry after TCRdb re-called the 5' RACE reads with MiXCR. The table has under 35,000 distinct CDR3 sequences, approximately 21% seen once. The sequenced material came from PBMCs or a T cell subset sorted from them (not recorded which). The rearrangement links TRBV7-9 to TRBJ2-1; 7 bases line up with TRBD2. This receptor was taken from an adult who had mild COVID-19 (a few samples of this study predate the infection). Cell type and time point are not known. CDR3 nucleotides: TGTGCCAGCAGTCACGGGACTAAACGGGGTGAGCAGTTCTTC. It translates to CASSHGTKRGEQFF.